This T cell receptor (beta chain) was found in a study of cytomegalovirus exposure and HLA in healthy donors. Study-level results: The classifier reportedly diagnosed cytomegalovirus status with high specificity and sensitivity.

Comment on this clone: What it recognizes is unknown.

Primers: 60 Vbeta forward and 13 Jbeta reverse. Sequencing used immunoSEQ multiplex PCR; TCRdb keeps in-frame clones, though not all of them. The sample shows approximately 200,000 clones, 65% to 85% of them seen only once. This clonotype was sampled from a woman aged 25 to 39 in good health and CMV-seropositive. Sequencing was done on a sample of PBMCs.

CDR3 bases: TGTGCCAGCAGCCGGGGGGGCGGCAATCAGCCCCAGCATTTT. It is translated as CASSRGGGNQPQHF. V usage is TRBV7-2 and J usage is TRBJ1-5, with D perhaps matching TRBD1 (6 bases). The V gene's germline CDR1 is SGHTA and CDR2 FQGNSA. Trimming stripped 5 bases from V and 2 bases from J, with 10 bases between. The CDR3 has 14 residues.